Listed below are T cell receptor beta chains from one sample, sequenced in a study of blood T cell repertoires in COVID-19. The table came from immunoSEQ multiplex PCR; TCRdb's copy has only in-frame clones and leaves some out. The sample contains over 100,000 clones, roughly 84% of which appear only once. The sequenced sample was peripheral blood. The receptor set was obtained from a man aged 35 to 55 with acute or convalescent COVID-19. CDR3s leave out the opening cysteine and the closing phenylalanine or tryptophan.

J gene: TRBJ1-2
V gene: TRBV7-8
CDR3 protein: ASSLDRGRPNYGYT

J gene: TRBJ1-6
V gene: TRBV6-6
CDR3 protein: ASSSRDGPNSPLH

J gene: TRBJ1-5
V gene: TRBV19
CDR3 protein: ASSWTGSRYSNQPQH

J gene: TRBJ2-3
V gene: TRBV18
CDR3 protein: ASSPQGLANTDTQY

J gene: TRBJ2-7
V gene: TRBV27
CDR3 protein: ASSLSDRGYEQY

J gene: TRBJ1-2
V gene: TRBV9
CDR3 protein: ASSVRQGGYT

J gene: TRBJ1-3
V gene: TRBV6-1
CDR3 protein: ASSEALWSSGNTIY

J gene: TRBJ2-1
V gene: TRBV7-2
CDR3 protein: ASSLGGDEQF

J gene: TRBJ1-5
V gene: TRBV27
CDR3 protein: ASSLSDRYNQPQH

J gene: TRBJ2-3
V gene: TRBV30
CDR3 protein: AYTSGNTDTQY

J gene: TRBJ1-6
V gene: TRBV28
CDR3 protein: ASGDSGNSPLH